This TCR beta chain originates from a study of PD-1 blockade in mismatch repair-deficient tumors. The V gene end was trimmed by 2 bases and the J gene end by 3 bases; junction bases not matched to a gene: 1. The CDR3 covers 13 residues. Germline V gene sequence: CDR1 GTSNPN, CDR2 SVGIG (reference sequence). This clone was seen more than once but under ten times. The TCR-sequenced patients were a few responders to pembrolizumab. Generated by immunoSEQ multiplex PCR, the TCRdb table keeps only in-frame clones and is missing some. This table has about 120,000 clones, about nine tenths appearing once. The clonotype originates from an adult with mismatch repair-deficient cancer. Sequenced material: peripheral blood, taken 70 to 73 weeks after starting pembrolizumab. The chain employs TRBV30 and TRBJ2-1, with 7 bases lining up with TRBD2. The CDR3 sequence: CAWSLADYNEQFF. The CDR3 nucleotides read TGTGCCTGGAGTCTAGCGGACTACAATGAGCAGTTCTTC.